The following is a T cell receptor (beta chain) sequence with its context. The target antigen is unknown. The same CDR3 can be traced to other DNA sequences in this sample. This record belongs to a study of T cell responses to AZD1222 COVID-19 vaccine. Broader study findings: In all cases, repertoires were sampled only after the peak T cell response.

The method was immunoSEQ multiplex PCR; TCRdb's version includes in-frame clones alone and lacks a portion of them. Of roughly 270,000 clones in the sample, approximately 94% were seen once. The germline V gene has CDR1 MDHEN and CDR2 SYDVKM. V gave up 2 bases and J gave up 4 bases, with 9 bases separating them. The CDR3 length is 14 residues. The sequence came from an adult who received the AZD1222 COVID-19 vaccine. Sequenced here: peripheral blood, sampled 28 days after the second AZD1222 dose. The V gene is TRBV28, the J gene TRBJ1-5; D is possibly TRBD1 (6 bases). CDR3: CASSLTGRNQPQHF. CDR3 in DNA: TGTGCCAGCAGTTTAACAGGGCGGAATCAGCCCCAGCATTTT.